The clone carrying this T cell receptor (beta chain) is a singleton in its sample. The record originates from a study of blood T cell repertoires in COVID-19. Across the study: Sources were T cells, B-cell-depleted T cells, or PBMCs; the material itself was cDNA or gDNA.

Germline V CDR1 and CDR2: SGHRS, YFSETQ. CDR3 length: 15 residues. The V gene end was trimmed by 0 bases and the J gene end by 4 bases; junction bases not matched to a gene: 6. The method was immunoSEQ multiplex PCR; TCRdb's version includes in-frame clones alone and lacks a portion of them. Of approximately 280,000 clones in the sample, roughly 85% were seen once. The sequence came from a woman aged 40 to 50 who had recovered from COVID-19. The genes are TRBV5-1 and TRBJ1-2; 7 bases fit TRBD1. The sample comprised PBMCs or T cells enriched from blood (not recorded which). CDR3 protein: CASSLGGTVLYGYTF. DNA for the CDR3: TGCGCCAGCAGCTTGGGCGGGACAGTTCTCTATGGCTACACCTTC.